This T cell receptor (beta chain) appears in the sequencing data of a study of shared clonotypes between healthy human individuals. Findings of the study overall: Clonotype sharing levels among donors were expected to vary with sequencing depth.

Around 30,000 T cell genomes (around 190 ng DNA) went into each sorted-subset replicate. In the authors' methods: With immunoSEQ giving junction-only sequences and no quality scores, filtering differed. The method was immunoSEQ multiplex PCR; TCRdb's version includes in-frame clones alone and lacks a portion of them. V and J calls and clone size follow that table, whereas D and trimming were derived from the DNA. The table includes around 2.5 million clones, roughly 93% detected once. Concerning this clone itself: No antigen is known for it.

This CDR3 region has 17 residues. V was clipped by 5 bases and J by 2 bases, with 20 bases between them. Per germline, CDR1 SGHAT and CDR2 FQNNGV. This rearrangement joins TRBV11-2 to TRBJ2-3; D not resolved. The clonotype was recovered from a man younger than 35 in good health. Some clones in this sample may be carry-over from other donors' samples. Sequenced material: naive CD4+ T cells from PBMCs. Described subset: CD45RA+ positively selected. This CDR3 is CASSAIARPRSTDTQYF. For the CDR3, the DNA is TGTGCCAGCAGCGCCATTGCACGGCCCCGGTCCACAGATACGCAGTATTTT.